This record looks at one T cell receptor beta chain sequence and its context. TCRdb ran MiXCR on the 5' RACE reads and lists one entry per CDR3 protein. The sample has around 78,000 distinct CDR3 sequences, around 15% seen once. This specimen comes from a study of early T cells in non-severe SARS-CoV-2 infection. Trimming stripped 3 bases from V and 2 bases from J, with 14 bases between. The CDR3 runs to 15 residues. V is TRBV12-3 or TRBV12-4 and J is TRBJ2-7; D is perhaps TRBD1 or TRBD2 (6 bases each). Sequenced sample: whole blood. The sequence was obtained from an adult who was a healthcare worker with PCR-confirmed SARS-CoV-2 infection or an uninfected control (not recorded which). Here the CDR3 reads CASSFDPGATYEQYF. CDR3 in DNA: TGTGCCAGCAGTTTTGATCCGGGGGCGACCTACGAGCAGTACTTC.